This TCR beta chain came from a study of control samples from healthy donors and cancer patients (dated by TCRdb to between 2020 and 2021). In the case of this clone: Which antigen it targets is not known. The sample holds no much larger clone one base away, and base qualities are not on file.

Library creation used the immunoSEQ multiplex PCR assay. TCRdb provides this immuneACCESS table in a form limited to in-frame rearrangements. Some clones are lacking; in checked studies, under half of them reflect an unresolved V gene, and why the rest are absent is not known. Present in this sample are about 150,000 clones, approximately 93% of which were seen just once. The ten largest clonotypes hold more than 5% of the sample. Germline trimming amounts to 2 bases on V and 1 base on J, with 8 as the count of junction bases outside the gene matches. Including cysteine and phenylalanine, the CDR3 has 16 amino acids. This entry keeps only the CDR3 DNA: 48 bases, framed from base 1. CDR1 LGHNA and CDR2 YNFKEQ were looked up in the germline V gene.

Sequences were obtained from blood. The clonotype was recovered from a man aged 18 to 30 in good health. This chain joins TRBV4-2 to TRBJ2-7, with 7 central nucleotides matching TRBD1. The CDR3 in this case is CASSQLGTETSYEQYF. In nucleotide form, the sequence is TGTGCCAGCAGCCAATTAGGGACAGAGACTTCCTACGAGCAGTACTTC.